This TCR beta chain was recorded in a study of shared clonotypes between healthy human individuals. Across the whole study: There were three CD4 naive, three CD4 memory, two CD8 naive and one CD8 memory plates per donor.

Study conclusions and caveats: Compared with memory subsets, naive subsets generally had larger estimated richness.

In regard to this clone: Its antigen is as yet unknown.

V gave up 3 bases and J gave up 3 bases, with 26 bases separating them. The CDR3 is 19 amino acids. The germline CDR1 and CDR2 sequences are MDHEN and SYDVKM. Sequencing was at deep level. Here immunoSEQ multiplex PCR was the method, and the copy in TCRdb shows in-frame clones only, minus some. The data show millions of clones, 90% to 95% seen once. CD45RO-negative cells were positively selected for CCR7, leaving out terminally differentiated effector memory CD45RA+ cells. The source of this sequence is a man between 18 and 35 years old in good health. Some clones in this sample may be carry-over from other donors' samples. This chain joins TRBV28 and TRBJ1-1; no reliable D call. Sequenced input: naive CD8+ T cells from PBMCs. Written as DNA, the CDR3 is TGTGCCAGCAGTTTGGTGGGTGGAGAGGGCCGGAGTTGGGACACTGAAGCTTTCTTT. Protein product: CASSLVGGEGRSWDTEAFF.